This TCR beta chain was sequenced in a study of identical twins. The study, taken as a whole, reports: Cord blood's abundant beta clonotypes had fewer insertions, unlike memory repertoires.

TCRdb analysed the 5' RACE reads with MiXCR anew, one entry per CDR3 protein. The sample carries some 210,000 distinct CDR3 sequences, roughly 15% recorded once. V lost 6 bases, J lost 6 bases, and 8 bases lay in between. This CDR3 region has 11 residues. As concerns this clonotype: Its target is unknown.

This sample was shared with a second study, whose subject was T cells expressing NK-cell markers. That report adds: Of the CD8+ T cell pool in roughly 6 donors, roughly 1.0-8% was accounted for by dominant NKG2C+ clonotypes. For four donors, these clonotypes were likewise the leading ones in the CD3+CD56-NKG2C+ fraction. It is unclear if expanded NKG2C-expressing clones target HCMV antigens.

The chain is built from TRBV12-3 or TRBV12-4 and TRBJ1-1; no definite D call. The sequencing input was CD8+ T cells sorted from blood. The clonotype comes from a woman aged 18-30 years in good health. This CDR3 reads CASRDGAEAFF. DNA of the CDR3: TGTGCCAGCAGGGACGGAGCTGAAGCTTTCTTT.